The rows below give T cell receptor beta chains drawn from one sample of a study of blood T cell repertoires in COVID-19. Libraries were prepared by immunoSEQ multiplex PCR; TCRdb keeps only in-frame clonotypes and omits some of them. The profile shows about 140,000 clones, approximately 80% of them singletons. Source material: peripheral blood. These receptors all come from a woman older than 75 in a cohort sampled during active or convalescent COVID-19. Each CDR3 is given with its conserved first and last residue. D genes are given only for firm matches. Size is omitted from some rows. Given values are once, few, many or a class for expanded clones.

>TRBV3-1/TRBV3-2|.|TRBJ2-5|TRBD2
CASSQRGAGETQYF
TGTGCCAGCAGCCAGCGGGGGGCCGGTGAGACCCAGTACTTC
>TRBV7-2|.|TRBJ2-2|.
CASSPSTGGNTGELFF
TGTGCCAGCAGCCCCAGTACCGGCGGGAACACCGGGGAGCTGTTTTTT
>TRBV5-1|.|TRBJ2-2|TRBD2
CASSLGTSGATGELFF
TGCGCCAGCAGCTTGGGGACTAGCGGGGCCACCGGGGAGCTGTTTTTT
>TRBV3-1/TRBV3-2|.|TRBJ2-1|TRBD2
CASSQRLAGYNEQFF
TGTGCCAGCAGCCAGCGGCTAGCGGGGTACAATGAGCAGTTCTTC
>TRBV18|.|TRBJ2-5|TRBD2
CASSTPRRRGGRETQYF
TGTGCCAGCTCAACTCCACGTCGCCGGGGGGGCCGGGAGACCCAGTACTTC
>TRBV9|many|TRBJ2-7|.
CASSASPQVGEQYF
TGTGCCAGCAGCGCCTCACCGCAAGTCGGCGAGCAGTACTTC
>TRBV19|.|TRBJ2-2|TRBD2
CASTETPAGGYWELFF
TGTGCCAGTACCGAGACCCCAGCGGGGGGTTACTGGGAGCTGTTTTTT
>TRBV7-9|.|TRBJ1-2|.
CASSLTAAYYGYTF
TGTGCCAGCAGCTTAACTGCGGCCTACTATGGCTACACCTTC
>TRBV4-2|.|TRBJ1-1|TRBD1
CASSQTGGLEAFF
TGTGCCAGCAGCCAGACAGGGGGCTTGGAAGCTTTCTTT
>TRBV5-1|.|TRBJ2-3|.
CASRRAGMGTDTQYF
TGCGCCAGCAGGAGGGCCGGGATGGGCACAGATACGCAGTATTTT
>TRBV6-6|.|TRBJ2-2|.
CAAGGITGELFF
TGTGCAGCCGGGGGAATCACCGGGGAGCTGTTTTTT
>TRBV7-3|.|TRBJ2-7|.
CASSTTGEMEQYF
TGTGCCAGCAGTACTACGGGGGAAATGGAGCAGTACTTC
>TRBV18|.|TRBJ2-3|.
CASSPRIGQSTDTQYF
TGTGCCAGCTCACCACGTATTGGACAAAGCACAGATACGCAGTATTTT
>TRBV2|.|TRBJ2-1|.
CASSEGSSYNEQFF
TGTGCCAGCAGTGAAGGCAGCTCCTACAATGAGCAGTTCTTC
>TRBV28|.|TRBJ1-5|.
CASSGGGRGSQPQHF
TGTGCCAGCAGCGGGGGGGGTCGGGGATCCCAGCCCCAGCATTTT
>TRBV20-1|once|TRBJ2-3|TRBD2
CSASPSGGADTQYF
TGCAGTGCTAGTCCCAGCGGGGGCGCGGATACGCAGTATTTT
>TRBV4-1|.|TRBJ2-5|.
CASSRIAQGLETQYF
TGCGCCAGCAGCCGGATTGCTCAGGGTTTGGAGACCCAGTACTTC
>TRBV11-2|.|TRBJ1-6|.
CASSLGPQGNSPLHF
TGTGCCAGCAGCTTAGGTCCCCAGGGGAATTCACCCCTCCACTTT
>TRBV19|.|TRBJ2-3|.
CASIAGGLRGRTQYF
TGTGCCAGTATCGCAGGGGGCTTGCGGGGGCGTACGCAGTATTTT
>TRBV12-3/TRBV12-4|.|TRBJ1-6|.
CASSQVYNSPLHF
TGTGCCAGCAGTCAGGTCTATAATTCACCCCTCCACTTT
>TRBV2|few|TRBJ2-1|TRBD2
CASSRLAGNEQFF
TGTGCCAGTTCCCGACTAGCGGGTAATGAGCAGTTCTTC
>TRBV7-3|few|TRBJ1-1|.
CASSLQRNTEAFF
TGTGCCAGCAGTCTCCAGCGGAACACTGAAGCTTTCTTT
>TRBV7-8|.|TRBJ2-7|.
CASSLPRPYEQYF
TGTGCCAGCAGCCTTCCCAGGCCCTACGAGCAGTACTTC
>TRBV3-1/TRBV3-2|once|TRBJ1-1|TRBD1
CASSHRNRGPAFF
TGTGCCAGCAGCCACCGAAACAGGGGGCCAGCTTTCTTT
>TRBV11-2|once|TRBJ1-4|TRBD1
CASSRDRTNEKLFF
TGTGCCAGCAGTCGGGACAGAACTAATGAAAAACTGTTTTTT
>TRBV7-9|.|TRBJ2-2|.
CASSPLTGTGELFF
TGTGCCAGCAGCCCCCTTACAGGGACCGGGGAGCTGTTTTTT
>TRBV18|.|TRBJ2-3|.
CASSPWGGVSSTDTQYF
TGTGCCAGCTCACCCTGGGGCGGGGTGTCTAGCACAGATACGCAGTATTTT
>TRBV7-9|few|TRBJ2-2|.
CATRGSPNTGELFF
TGTGCCACCCGGGGGAGCCCGAACACCGGGGAGCTGTTTTTT
>TRBV7-3|.|TRBJ2-3|TRBD2
CASSLTPSGDTQYF
TGTGCCAGCAGCTTAACCCCTAGCGGAGATACGCAGTATTTT
>TRBV6-5|.|TRBJ1-2|.
CASNPGHNYGYTF
TGTGCCAGCAACCCGGGACACAACTATGGCTACACCTTC